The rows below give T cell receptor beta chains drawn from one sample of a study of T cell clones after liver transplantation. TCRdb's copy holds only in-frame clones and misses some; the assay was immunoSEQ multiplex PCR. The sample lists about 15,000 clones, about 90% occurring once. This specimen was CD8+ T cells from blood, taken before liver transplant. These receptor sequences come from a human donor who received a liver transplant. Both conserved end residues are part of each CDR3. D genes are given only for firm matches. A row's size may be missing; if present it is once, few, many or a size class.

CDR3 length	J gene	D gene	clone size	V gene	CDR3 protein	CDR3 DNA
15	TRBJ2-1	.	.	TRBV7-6	CASSLLLAAYNEQFF	TGTGCCAGCAGCTTACTGTTAGCTGCCTACAATGAGCAGTTCTTC
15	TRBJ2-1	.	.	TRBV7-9	CASSFNNRPDNEQFF	TGTGCCAGCAGCTTTAACAACAGGCCCGACAATGAGCAGTTCTTC
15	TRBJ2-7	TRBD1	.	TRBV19	CASSPGINEQGRQYF	TGTGCCAGTAGTCCCGGGATAAACGAACAGGGGAGGCAGTACTTC
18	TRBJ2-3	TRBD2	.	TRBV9	CASSPGLAGGGITDTQYF	TGTGCCAGCAGCCCGGGACTAGCGGGAGGAGGTATCACAGATACGCAGTATTTT
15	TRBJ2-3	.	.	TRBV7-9	CASSLETLSTDTQYF	TGTGCCAGCAGCTTGGAAACGCTCAGCACAGATACGCAGTATTTT
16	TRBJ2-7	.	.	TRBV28	CASSRDPAIIPYEQYF	TGTGCCAGCAGTCGGGATCCCGCGATCATTCCCTACGAGCAGTACTTC
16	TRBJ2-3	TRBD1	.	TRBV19	CASSIEPGQGTDTQYF	TGTGCCAGTAGTATAGAACCGGGACAGGGCACAGATACGCAGTATTTT
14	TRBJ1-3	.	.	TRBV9	CASSVGIGGNTIYF	TGTGCCAGCAGCGTAGGAATAGGAGGAAACACCATATATTTT
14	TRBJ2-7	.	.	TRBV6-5	CASSRLEAHYEQYF	TGTGCCAGCAGTCGGCTAGAAGCGCACTACGAGCAGTACTTC
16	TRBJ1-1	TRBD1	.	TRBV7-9	CASSSRGGQLNTEAFF	TGTGCCAGCAGCTCTAGGGGGGGACAGCTGAACACTGAAGCTTTCTTT
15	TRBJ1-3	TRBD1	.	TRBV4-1	CASSPEDRAGNTIYF	TGCGCCAGCAGCCCCGAAGACAGGGCTGGAAACACCATATATTTT
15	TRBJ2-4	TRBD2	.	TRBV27	CASSLGGRATDIQYF	TGTGCCAGCAGTTTGGGCGGGAGGGCCACGGACATTCAGTACTTC
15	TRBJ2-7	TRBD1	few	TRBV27	CASSLSGTGLYEQYF	TGTGCCAGCAGTTTATCGGGGACAGGGTTATACGAGCAGTACTTC
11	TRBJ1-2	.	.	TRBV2	CASKTSYGYTF	TGTGCCAGCAAGACCAGCTATGGCTACACCTTC
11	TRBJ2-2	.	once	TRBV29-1	CSVKDTGELFF	TGCAGCGTTAAGGACACCGGGGAGCTGTTTTTT
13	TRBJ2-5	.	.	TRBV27	CASSVTGPETQYF	TGTGCCAGCAGTGTTACAGGGCCAGAGACCCAGTACTTC
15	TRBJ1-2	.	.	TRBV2	CASSEAQGGGYGYTF	TGTGCCAGCAGTGAAGCACAGGGCGGGGGCTATGGCTACACCTTC
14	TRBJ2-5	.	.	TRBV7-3	CASSSGRAGETQYF	TGTGCCAGCAGCTCTGGACGGGCCGGGGAGACCCAGTACTTC
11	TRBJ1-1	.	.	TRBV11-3	CASSPNTEAFF	TGTGCCAGCAGCCCGAACACTGAAGCTTTCTTT
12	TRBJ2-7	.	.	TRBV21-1	CASSNLGLPQYF	TGTGCCAGCAGCAACCTCGGACTCCCTCAATACTTC
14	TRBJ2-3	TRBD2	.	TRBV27	CASVPGGGTDTQYF	TGTGCCAGCGTTCCCGGGGGGGGCACAGATACGCAGTATTTT
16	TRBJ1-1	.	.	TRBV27	CASSLSPGTGDTEAFF	TGTGCCAGCAGTTTATCACCAGGTACTGGCGACACTGAAGCTTTCTTT
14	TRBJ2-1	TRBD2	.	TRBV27	CASTILAGHNEQFF	TGTGCCAGCACTATACTAGCGGGACACAATGAGCAGTTCTTC
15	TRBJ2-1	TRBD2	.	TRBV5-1	CASSFPGGPDNEQFF	TGCGCCAGCAGCTTCCCGGGAGGGCCCGACAATGAGCAGTTCTTC
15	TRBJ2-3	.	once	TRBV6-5	CASSYDSGSTDTQYF	TGTGCCAGCAGTTACGACAGCGGTAGCACAGATACGCAGTATTTT
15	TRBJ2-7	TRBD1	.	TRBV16	CASRPSTGGDYEQYF	TGTGCCAGCAGGCCTTCTACAGGGGGTGACTACGAGCAGTACTTC
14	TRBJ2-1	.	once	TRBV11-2	CASSLAGNYNEQFF	TGTGCCAGCAGCTTAGCGGGGAACTACAATGAGCAGTTCTTC
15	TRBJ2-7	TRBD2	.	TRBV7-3	CASSSSGTSGDEQYF	TGTGCCAGCAGCTCCTCCGGGACTAGCGGTGACGAGCAGTACTTC
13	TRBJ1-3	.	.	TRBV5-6	CASSPTGGNTIYF	TGTGCCAGCAGCCCGACAGGCGGGAACACCATATATTTT
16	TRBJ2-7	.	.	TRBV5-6	CASSPSSGERSYEQYF	TGTGCCAGCAGCCCCTCGTCGGGGGAAAGGAGCTACGAGCAGTACTTC
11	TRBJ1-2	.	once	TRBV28	CACDRGYGYTF	TGTGCCTGTGACAGAGGGTATGGCTACACCTTC
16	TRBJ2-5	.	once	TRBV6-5	CASSSNAAGPQETQYF	TGTGCCAGCAGTTCCAATGCGGCGGGTCCACAAGAGACCCAGTACTTC
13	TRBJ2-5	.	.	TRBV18	CASSQDPLETQYF	TGTGCCAGCTCACAAGACCCCTTAGAGACCCAGTACTTC
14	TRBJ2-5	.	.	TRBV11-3	CASSLAIDGETQYF	TGTGCCAGCAGCTTGGCTATCGACGGGGAGACCCAGTACTTC
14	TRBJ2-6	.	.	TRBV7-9	CASSPLTGANVLTF	TGTGCCAGCAGCCCCCTGACTGGGGCCAACGTCCTGACTTTC
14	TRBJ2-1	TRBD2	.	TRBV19	CASSGGGSYNEQFF	TGTGCCAGTAGTGGCGGGGGCTCCTACAATGAGCAGTTCTTC
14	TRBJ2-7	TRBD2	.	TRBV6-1	CASGERDLTYEQYF	TGTGCCAGCGGGGAGCGGGACCTAACCTACGAGCAGTACTTC
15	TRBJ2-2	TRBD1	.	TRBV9	CASSPGQGNTGELFF	TGTGCCAGCAGTCCCGGACAGGGGAACACCGGGGAGCTGTTTTTT
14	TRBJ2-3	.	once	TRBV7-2	CASSLAGLVDTQYF	TGTGCCAGCAGCTTAGCTGGGTTGGTAGATACGCAGTATTTT
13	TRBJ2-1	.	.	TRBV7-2	CASSFYEINEQFF	TGTGCCAGCAGCTTTTATGAAATCAATGAGCAGTTCTTC
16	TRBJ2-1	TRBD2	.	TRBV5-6	CASSSTLAGAYNEQFF	TGTGCCAGCAGCTCCACTCTAGCGGGAGCTTACAATGAGCAGTTCTTC
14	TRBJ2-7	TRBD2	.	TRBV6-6	CASTWGLAGDEQYF	TGTGCCAGCACCTGGGGACTAGCGGGAGACGAGCAGTACTTC
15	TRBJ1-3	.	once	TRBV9	CASSPGGLSGNTIYF	TGTGCCAGCAGCCCCGGGGGGCTCTCTGGAAACACCATATATTTT
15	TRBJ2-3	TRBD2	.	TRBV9	CASNPSGTPTDTQYF	TGTGCCAGCAATCCTAGCGGAACCCCCACAGATACGCAGTATTTT
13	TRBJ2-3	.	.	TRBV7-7	CASSLDPTDTQYF	TGTGCCAGCAGCTTAGACCCCACAGATACGCAGTATTTT
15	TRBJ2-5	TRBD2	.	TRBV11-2	CATGRTSGSWETQYF	TGTGCCACGGGCCGGACTAGCGGGAGTTGGGAGACCCAGTACTTC
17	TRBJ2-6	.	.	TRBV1	CTSSSRGLCTRANVLTF	TGCACCAGCAGCTCTCGCGGTTTGTGCACTCGGGCCAACGTCCTGACTTTC
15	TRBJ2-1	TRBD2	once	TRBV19	CASRISGTSYNEQFF	TGTGCCAGTAGGATTAGCGGGACTTCCTACAATGAGCAGTTCTTC
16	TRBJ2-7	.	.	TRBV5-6	CASSFMGGEGGAEQYF	TGTGCCAGCAGCTTTATGGGGGGAGAGGGCGGGGCCGAGCAGTACTTC
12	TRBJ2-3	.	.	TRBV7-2	CASSSQFRTQYF	TGTGCCAGCAGCTCTCAGTTTCGTACGCAGTATTTT
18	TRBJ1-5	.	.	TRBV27	CASRPRGGQGRLHQPQHF	TGTGCCAGCAGACCTAGGGGGGGGCAGGGGCGCCTCCATCAGCCCCAGCATTTT
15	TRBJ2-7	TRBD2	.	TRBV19	CASSPPGLAVYEQYF	TGTGCCAGTAGCCCACCGGGACTAGCGGTGTACGAGCAGTACTTC
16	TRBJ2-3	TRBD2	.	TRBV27	CASSPLTGGPKDTQYF	TGTGCCAGCAGTCCCCTGACGGGAGGGCCTAAAGATACGCAGTATTTT